The entry that follows covers one TCR beta chain sequence. Other nucleotide sequences in the sample specify the same CDR3. Original processing methods: Reference gene primer amplification yielded estimated nucleated cell counts. The data were produced by immunoSEQ multiplex PCR, yet TCRdb's version contains in-frame clones alone and is incomplete. Clone size and the V and J calls come from that table; the DNA yielded D and trimming. The sample holds about 200,000 clones, roughly 77% seen once. This record comes from a study of blood T cell repertoires in COVID-19. Turning to the study itself: PBMCs, B-cell-depleted T cells, or T cells were the source of the cDNA or gDNA that made up the material.

Unmatched junction bases numbered 3, after V lost 5 bases and J lost 5 bases. Germline CDR1 is LNHDA and CDR2 is SQIVND (reference sequence). The CDR3 covers 13 residues. Those enrolled in Seattle joined during active infection and were followed longitudinally afterward. Sequencing was carried out using peripheral blood. The source is a woman aged 35 to 49 with COVID-19, enrolled during active disease. The V gene is TRBV19, the J gene TRBJ1-2; TRBD1 matches 9 bases. The CDR3: CASSPGTGYGYTF. DNA of the CDR3: TGTGCCAGTAGTCCCGGGACAGGGTATGGCTACACCTTC.